This TCR beta chain was obtained from a study of cytotoxic CD8 clonotypes in ibrutinib-treated CLL. Overall study context: Within the patient group, eleven to twelve were relapsed/refractory and roughly 14 treatment-naive, and roughly 18 were IGHV unmutated. Points from the study as a whole: Among the clonotypes, public ones were uncommon and contracted or held stable on treatment. At baseline, clonality was higher than in age-matched healthy donors and correlated with CD8+ counts.

Comment on this clone: Its target is not known.

Sequencing was performed with immunoSEQ multiplex PCR; in TCRdb, only in-frame clones are kept and a portion is missing. This sample yields tens of thousands of clones, of which around 70% are seen a single time; over 9.5% belongs to the top ten. The V and J ends lost 0 bases and 6 bases respectively, with 13 bases between them. CDR3 length: 14 residues. Germline lookup yields CDR1 SGHNT and CDR2 YYREEE (reference sequence). The V and J genes are TRBV5-4 and TRBJ2-7; TRBD1 might be the D (7 bases). This clonotype originated in a human donor with chronic lymphocytic leukemia. Sample: PBMCs, taken at disease progression, from a patient treated with ibrutinib. The CDR3 reads CASSLARQGGEQYF. The DNA of the CDR3 is TGTGCCAGCAGCTTGGCCCGCCAGGGGGGCGAGCAGTACTTC.